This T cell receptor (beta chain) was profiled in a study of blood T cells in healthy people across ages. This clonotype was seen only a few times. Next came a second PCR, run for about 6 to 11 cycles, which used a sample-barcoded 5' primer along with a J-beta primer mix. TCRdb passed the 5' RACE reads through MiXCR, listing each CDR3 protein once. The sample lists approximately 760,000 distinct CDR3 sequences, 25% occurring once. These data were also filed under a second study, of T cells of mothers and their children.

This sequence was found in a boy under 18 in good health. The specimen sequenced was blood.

The CDR3 here is CSARDPRQESPLHF. Written as DNA, the CDR3 is TGCAGTGCTAGAGATCCACGGCAGGAGTCACCCCTCCACTTT. J is TRBJ1-6 and V is TRBV20-1; no reliable D call. The germline CDR1 and CDR2 sequences are DFQATT and SNEGSKA (reference sequence). CDR3 length: 14 amino acids. The V and J ends lost 0 bases and 10 bases respectively, with 13 bases between them.